This T cell receptor beta chain was found in a study of blood T cell repertoires in COVID-19. Germline CDR1 SQVTM, CDR2 ANQGSEA. Trimming took 7 bases from V and 5 from J, leaving 12 bases between them. The CDR3 runs 11 residues. Data came from immunoSEQ multiplex PCR; TCRdb stores just in-frame clones and leaves some out. The sample includes roughly 290,000 clones, around 90% seen only once; the top ten take about 1.7%. This chain links TRBV29-1 with TRBJ2-7; a possible D gene is TRBD1 (6 bases). The sequence derives from a woman between 35 and 50 years old who had recovered from COVID-19. The sample comprised PBMCs or T cells enriched from blood (not recorded which). The CDR3 reads CSGGQGDEQYF. CDR3 DNA sequence: TGCAGCGGGGGGCAAGGGGACGAGCAGTACTTC.